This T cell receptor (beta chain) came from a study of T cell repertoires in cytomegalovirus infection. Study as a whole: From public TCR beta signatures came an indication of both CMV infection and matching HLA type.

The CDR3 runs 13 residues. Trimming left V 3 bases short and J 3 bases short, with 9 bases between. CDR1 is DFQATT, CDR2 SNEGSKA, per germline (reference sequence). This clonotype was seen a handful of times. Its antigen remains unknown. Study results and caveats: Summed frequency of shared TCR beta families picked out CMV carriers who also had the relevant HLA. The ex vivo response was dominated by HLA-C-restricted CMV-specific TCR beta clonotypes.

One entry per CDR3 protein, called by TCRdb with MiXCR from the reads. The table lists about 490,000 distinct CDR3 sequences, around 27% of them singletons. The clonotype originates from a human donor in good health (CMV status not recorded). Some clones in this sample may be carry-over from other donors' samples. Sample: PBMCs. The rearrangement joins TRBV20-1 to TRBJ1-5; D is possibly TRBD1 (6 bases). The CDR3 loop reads CSASGGLNQPQHF. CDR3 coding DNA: TGCAGTGCTAGTGGGGGGCTCAATCAGCCCCAGCATTTT.